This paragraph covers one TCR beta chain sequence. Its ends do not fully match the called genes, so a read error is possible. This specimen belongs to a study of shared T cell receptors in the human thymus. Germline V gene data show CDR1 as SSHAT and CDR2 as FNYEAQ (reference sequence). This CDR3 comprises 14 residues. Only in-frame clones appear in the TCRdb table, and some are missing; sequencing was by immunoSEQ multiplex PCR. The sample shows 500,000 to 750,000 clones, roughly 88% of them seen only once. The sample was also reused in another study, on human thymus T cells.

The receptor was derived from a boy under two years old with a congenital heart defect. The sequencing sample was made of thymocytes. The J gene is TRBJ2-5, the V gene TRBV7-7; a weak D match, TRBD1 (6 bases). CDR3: CASSLAGAQETQYF. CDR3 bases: TGTGCTAGCAGCTTAGCAGGGGCCCAAGAGACCCAGTACTTC.